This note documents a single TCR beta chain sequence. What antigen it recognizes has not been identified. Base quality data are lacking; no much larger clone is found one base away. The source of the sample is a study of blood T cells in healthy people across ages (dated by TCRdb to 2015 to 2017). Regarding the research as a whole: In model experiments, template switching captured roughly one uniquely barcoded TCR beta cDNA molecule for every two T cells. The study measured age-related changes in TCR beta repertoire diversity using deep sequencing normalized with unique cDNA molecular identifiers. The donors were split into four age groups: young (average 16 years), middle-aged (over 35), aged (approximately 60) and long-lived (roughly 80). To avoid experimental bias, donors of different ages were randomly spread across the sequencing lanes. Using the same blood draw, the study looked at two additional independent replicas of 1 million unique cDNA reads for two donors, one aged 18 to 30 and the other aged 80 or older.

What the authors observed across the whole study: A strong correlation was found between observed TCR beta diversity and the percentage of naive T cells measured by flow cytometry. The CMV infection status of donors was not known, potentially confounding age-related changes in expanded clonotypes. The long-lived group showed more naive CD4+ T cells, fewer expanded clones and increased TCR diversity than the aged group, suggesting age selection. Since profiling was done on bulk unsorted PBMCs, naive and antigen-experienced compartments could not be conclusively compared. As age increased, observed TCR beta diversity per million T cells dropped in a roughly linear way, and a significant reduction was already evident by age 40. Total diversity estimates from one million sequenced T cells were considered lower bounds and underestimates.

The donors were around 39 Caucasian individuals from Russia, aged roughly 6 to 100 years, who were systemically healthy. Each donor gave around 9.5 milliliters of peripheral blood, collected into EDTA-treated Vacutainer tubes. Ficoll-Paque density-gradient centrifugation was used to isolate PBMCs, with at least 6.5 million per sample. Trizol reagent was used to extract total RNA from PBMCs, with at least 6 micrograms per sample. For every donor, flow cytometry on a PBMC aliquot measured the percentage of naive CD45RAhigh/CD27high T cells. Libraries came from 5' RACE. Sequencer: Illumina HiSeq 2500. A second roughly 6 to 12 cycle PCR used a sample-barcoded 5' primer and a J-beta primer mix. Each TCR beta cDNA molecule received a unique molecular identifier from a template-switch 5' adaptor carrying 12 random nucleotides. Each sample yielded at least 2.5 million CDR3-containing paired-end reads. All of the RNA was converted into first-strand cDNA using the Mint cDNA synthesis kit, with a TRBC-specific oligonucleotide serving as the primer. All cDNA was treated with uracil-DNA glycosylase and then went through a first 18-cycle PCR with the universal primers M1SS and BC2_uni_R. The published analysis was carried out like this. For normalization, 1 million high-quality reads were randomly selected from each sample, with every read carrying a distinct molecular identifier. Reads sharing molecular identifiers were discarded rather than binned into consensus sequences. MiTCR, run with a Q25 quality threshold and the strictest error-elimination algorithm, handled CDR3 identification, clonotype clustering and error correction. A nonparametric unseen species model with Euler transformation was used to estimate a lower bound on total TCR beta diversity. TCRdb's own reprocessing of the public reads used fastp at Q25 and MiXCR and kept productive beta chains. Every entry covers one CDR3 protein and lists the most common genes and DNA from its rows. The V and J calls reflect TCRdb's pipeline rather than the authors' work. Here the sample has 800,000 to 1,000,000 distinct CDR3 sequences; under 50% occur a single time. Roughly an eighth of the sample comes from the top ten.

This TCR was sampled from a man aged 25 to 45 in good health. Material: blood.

The DNA sequence is given as TGCGCCAGCAGCTTGGGTAGCGGGGGCGATGAGCAGTTCTTC. Its protein product is CASSLGSGGDEQFF. The chain is made from TRBV5-1 and TRBJ2-1, with TRBD2 identical over 9 junction bases. The germline V gene encodes CDR1 SGHRS and CDR2 YFSETQ. Germline trimming amounts to 0 bases on V and 8 bases on J, with 3 as the count of junction bases outside the gene matches. Measured from the cysteine to the phenylalanine, the CDR3 is 14 residues long. The retained sequence is limited to the CDR3, 42 bases, with the frame set at the first base.